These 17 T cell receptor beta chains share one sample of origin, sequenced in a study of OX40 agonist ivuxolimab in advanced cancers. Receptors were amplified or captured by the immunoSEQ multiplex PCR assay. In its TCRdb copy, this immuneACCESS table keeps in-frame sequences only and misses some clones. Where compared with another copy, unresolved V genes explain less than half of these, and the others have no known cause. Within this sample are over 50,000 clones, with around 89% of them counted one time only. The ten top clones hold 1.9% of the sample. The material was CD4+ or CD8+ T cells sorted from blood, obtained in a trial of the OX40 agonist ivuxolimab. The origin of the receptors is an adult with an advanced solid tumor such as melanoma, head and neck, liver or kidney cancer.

CDR3 DNA: TGTGCCAGTGGACAGCGGCCTTCGATGAACACTGAAGCTTTCTTT. This codes for CASGQRPSMNTEAFF. This chain links TRBV19 with TRBJ1-1, with D perhaps matching TRBD1 (6 bases). In germline, CDR1 is LNHDA, CDR2 SQIVND (reference sequence). The CDR3 runs 15 residues. The V and J ends lost 8 bases and 0 bases respectively, with 16 bases between them.

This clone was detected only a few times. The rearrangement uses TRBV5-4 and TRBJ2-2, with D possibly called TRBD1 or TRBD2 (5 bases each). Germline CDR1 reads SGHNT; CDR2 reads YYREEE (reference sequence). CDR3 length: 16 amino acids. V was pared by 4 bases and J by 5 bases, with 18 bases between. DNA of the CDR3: TGTGCCAGCAGCCCCGGGGCAGATCCTACAACCGGGGAGCTGTTTTTT. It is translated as CASSPGADPTTGELFF.

CDR3 sequence: CASSLTGGNQPQHF. CDR3 DNA: TGTGCCAGCAGCTTAACAGGCGGCAATCAGCCCCAGCATTTT. V usage is TRBV11-2 and J usage is TRBJ1-5; D may be TRBD1 (5 bases). Trimming left V 2 bases short and J 2 bases short, with 7 bases between. Germline V gives CDR1 SGHAT, CDR2 FQNNGV. This CDR3 is 14 amino acids long.

The CDR3: CASSTRDWINNEQFF. The CDR3 DNA reads as TGTGCCAGTAGTACCCGGGACTGGATAAACAATGAGCAGTTCTTC. The chain links TRBV19 to TRBJ2-1; a possible D gene is TRBD2 (6 bases). The CDR3 has 15 residues. The V and J ends lost 4 bases and 5 bases respectively, with 15 bases between them. Per germline, CDR1 LNHDA and CDR2 SQIVND (reference sequence).

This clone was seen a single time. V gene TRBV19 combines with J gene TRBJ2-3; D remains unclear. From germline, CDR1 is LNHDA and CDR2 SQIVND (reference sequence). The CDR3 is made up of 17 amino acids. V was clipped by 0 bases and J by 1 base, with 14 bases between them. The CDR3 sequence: CASSIDGGGTGTDTQYF. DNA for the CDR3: TGTGCCAGTAGTATAGATGGTGGCGGAACCGGCACAGATACGCAGTATTTT.

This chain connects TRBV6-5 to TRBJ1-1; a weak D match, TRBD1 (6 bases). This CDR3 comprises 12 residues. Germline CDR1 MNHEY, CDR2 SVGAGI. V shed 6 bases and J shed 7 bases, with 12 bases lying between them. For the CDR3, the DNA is TGTGCCAGCAGCCCACAGGGTAATGAAGCTTTCTTT. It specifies CASSPQGNEAFF.

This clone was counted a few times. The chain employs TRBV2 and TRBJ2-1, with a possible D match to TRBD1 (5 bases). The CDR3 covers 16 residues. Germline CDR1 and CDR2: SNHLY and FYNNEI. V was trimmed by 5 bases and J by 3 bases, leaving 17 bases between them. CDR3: CASSQMTVAGYNEQFF. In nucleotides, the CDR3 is TGTGCCAGCAGTCAAATGACAGTAGCTGGCTACAATGAGCAGTTCTTC.

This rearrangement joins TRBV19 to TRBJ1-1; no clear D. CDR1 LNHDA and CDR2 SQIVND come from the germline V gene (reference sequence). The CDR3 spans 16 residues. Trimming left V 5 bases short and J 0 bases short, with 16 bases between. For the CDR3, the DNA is TGTGCCAGTAGTGCCTACCCGGACGGAATGAACACTGAAGCTTTCTTT. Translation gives CASSAYPDGMNTEAFF.

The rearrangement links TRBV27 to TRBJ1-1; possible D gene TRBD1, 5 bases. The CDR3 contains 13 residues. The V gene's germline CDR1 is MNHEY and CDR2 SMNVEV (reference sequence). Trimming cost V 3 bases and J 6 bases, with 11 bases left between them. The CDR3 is CASSLLMGAEAFF. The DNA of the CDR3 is TGTGCCAGCAGTTTGCTCATGGGGGCTGAAGCTTTCTTT.

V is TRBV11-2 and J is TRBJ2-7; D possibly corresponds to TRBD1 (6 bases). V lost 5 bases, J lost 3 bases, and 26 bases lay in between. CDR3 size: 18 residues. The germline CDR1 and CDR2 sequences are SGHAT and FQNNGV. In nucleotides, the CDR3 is TGTGCCAGCAGCCCCTACCCCGAATACAGGGTAAACAGCTACGAGCAGTACTTC. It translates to CASSPYPEYRVNSYEQYF.

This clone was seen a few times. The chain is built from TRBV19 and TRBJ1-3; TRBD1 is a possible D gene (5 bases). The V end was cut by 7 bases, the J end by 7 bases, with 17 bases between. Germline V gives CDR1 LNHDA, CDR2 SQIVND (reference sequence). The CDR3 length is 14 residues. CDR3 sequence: CASIDLQVLNTIYF. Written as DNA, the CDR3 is TGTGCCAGTATCGACTTACAGGTCCTCAACACCATATATTTT.

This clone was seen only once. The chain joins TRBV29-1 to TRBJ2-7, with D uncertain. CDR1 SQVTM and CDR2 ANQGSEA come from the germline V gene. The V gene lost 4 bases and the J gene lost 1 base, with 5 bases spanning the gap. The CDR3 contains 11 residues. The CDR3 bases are TGCAGCGTTGGCGAATCCTACGAGCAGTACTTC. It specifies CSVGESYEQYF.

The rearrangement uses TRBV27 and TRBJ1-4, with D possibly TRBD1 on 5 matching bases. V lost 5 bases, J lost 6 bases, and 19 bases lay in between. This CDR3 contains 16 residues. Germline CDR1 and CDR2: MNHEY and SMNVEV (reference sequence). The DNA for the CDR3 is TGTGCCAGCAGTAGATCCTGGGGGGTGTCCGATGAAAAACTGTTTTTT. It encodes CASSRSWGVSDEKLFF.

The DNA of the CDR3 is TGTGCCAGCTCACCACTCGAGAGCGGAAATCAGCCCCAGCATTTT. Its translation: CASSPLESGNQPQHF. The rearrangement uses TRBV18 and TRBJ1-5; D unresolved. This CDR3 comprises 15 residues. Germline CDR1 reads KGHSH; CDR2 reads LQKENI. V shed 1 base and J shed 4 bases, with 11 bases lying between them.

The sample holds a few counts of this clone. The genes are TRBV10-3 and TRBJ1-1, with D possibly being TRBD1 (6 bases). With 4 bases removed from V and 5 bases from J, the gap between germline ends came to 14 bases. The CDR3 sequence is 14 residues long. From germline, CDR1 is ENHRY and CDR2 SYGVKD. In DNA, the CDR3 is TGTGCCATCAGTGGGGAGGGGGTGAGGACTGAAGCTTTCTTT. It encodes CAISGEGVRTEAFF.

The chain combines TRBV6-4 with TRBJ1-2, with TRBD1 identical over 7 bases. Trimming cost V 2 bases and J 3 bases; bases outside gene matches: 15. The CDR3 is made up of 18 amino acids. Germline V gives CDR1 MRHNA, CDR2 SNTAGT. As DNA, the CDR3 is TGTGCCAGCAGTGACCGCAAGGACAGGCCCACCTCTTACTATGGCTACACCTTC. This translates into CASSDRKDRPTSYYGYTF.

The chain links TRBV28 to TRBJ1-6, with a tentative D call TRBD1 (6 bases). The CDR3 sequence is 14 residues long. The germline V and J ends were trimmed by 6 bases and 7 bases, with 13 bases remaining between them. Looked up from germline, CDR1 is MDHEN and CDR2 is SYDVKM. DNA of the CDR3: TGTGCCAGCAGCTTGCAGGGGATGAATTCACCCCTCCACTTT. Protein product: CASSLQGMNSPLHF.